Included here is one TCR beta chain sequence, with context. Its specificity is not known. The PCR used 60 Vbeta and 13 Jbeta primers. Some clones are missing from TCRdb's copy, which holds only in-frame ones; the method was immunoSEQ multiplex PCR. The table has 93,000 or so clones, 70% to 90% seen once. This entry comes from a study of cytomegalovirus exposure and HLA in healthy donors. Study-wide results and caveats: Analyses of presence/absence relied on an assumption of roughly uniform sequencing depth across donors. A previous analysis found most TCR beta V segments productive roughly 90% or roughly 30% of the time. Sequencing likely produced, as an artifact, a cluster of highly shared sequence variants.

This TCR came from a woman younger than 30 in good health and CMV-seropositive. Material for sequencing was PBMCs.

CDR3 residues: CAWSGLRDRPNPYNEQFF. CDR3 nucleotides: TGTGCCTGGAGTGGTTTGCGGGACCGACCGAACCCCTACAATGAGCAGTTCTTC. The J gene is TRBJ2-1, the V gene TRBV30; TRBD2 might be the D (6 bases). Per the germline V gene, CDR1 is GTSNPN and CDR2 is SVGIG (reference sequence). The CDR3 contains 18 residues. The V gene lost 1 base and the J gene lost 2 bases, with 21 bases spanning the gap.